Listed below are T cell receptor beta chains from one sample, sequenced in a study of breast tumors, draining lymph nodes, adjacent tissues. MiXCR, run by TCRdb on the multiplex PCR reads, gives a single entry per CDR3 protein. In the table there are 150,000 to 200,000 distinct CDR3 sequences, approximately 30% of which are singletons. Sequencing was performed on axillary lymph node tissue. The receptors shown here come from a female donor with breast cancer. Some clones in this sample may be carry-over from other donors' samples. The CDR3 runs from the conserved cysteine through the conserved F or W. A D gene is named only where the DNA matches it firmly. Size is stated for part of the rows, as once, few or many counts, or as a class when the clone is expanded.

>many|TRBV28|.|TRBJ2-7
CASSIDGGTYEQYF
TGTGCCAGCAGTATCGACGGCGGTACGTACGAGCAGTACTTC
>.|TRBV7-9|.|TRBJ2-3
CASRGSTADSDTQYF
TGTGCCAGCAGGGGCTCGACGGCCGATTCAGATACGCAGTATTTT
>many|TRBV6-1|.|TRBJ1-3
CASSDWGGGNTIYF
TGTGCCAGCAGTGACTGGGGGGGCGGAAACACCATATATTTT
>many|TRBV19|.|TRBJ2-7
CASSPGLIGEQYF
TGTGCCAGTAGTCCAGGACTAATCGGCGAGCAGTACTTC
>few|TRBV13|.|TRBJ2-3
CASKRRLTDTQYF
TGTGCCAGTAAACGGCGCCTCACAGATACGCAGTATTTT
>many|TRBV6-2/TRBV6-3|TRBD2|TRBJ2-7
CASSYKAGGIYEQYF
TGTGCCAGCAGTTACAAGGCGGGAGGGATTTACGAGCAGTACTTC
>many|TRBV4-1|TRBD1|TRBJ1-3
CASSLMEGQPIYF
TGCGCCAGCAGCCTAATGGAGGGACAGCCGATATATTTT
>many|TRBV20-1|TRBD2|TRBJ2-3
CSARGPTSGGAADTQYF
TGCAGTGCTAGAGGCCCGACTAGCGGGGGGGCCGCCGATACGCAGTATTTT
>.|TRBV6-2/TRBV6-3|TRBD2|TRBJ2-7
CASSSGTSGIPFYEQYF
TGTGCCAGCAGCTCCGGGACTAGCGGGATACCCTTCTACGAGCAGTACTTC
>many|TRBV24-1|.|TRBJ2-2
CATGTRGNTGELFF
TGTGCCACAGGGACTCGCGGGAACACCGGGGAGCTGTTTTTT
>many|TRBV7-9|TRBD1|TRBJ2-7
CASSTMPGQDYEQYF
TGTGCCAGCAGCACCATGCCGGGACAGGACTACGAGCAGTACTTC
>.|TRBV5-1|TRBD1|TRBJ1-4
CASSTGTANEKLFF
TGCGCCAGCAGCACCGGGACAGCTAATGAAAAACTGTTTTTT
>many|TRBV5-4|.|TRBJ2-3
CASSLTDAADTQYF
TGTGCCAGCAGCTTGACTGACGCTGCAGATACGCAGTATTTT
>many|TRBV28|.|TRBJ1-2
CASSLTDYGYTF
TGTGCCAGCAGTTTGACTGACTATGGCTACACCTTC
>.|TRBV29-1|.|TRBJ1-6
CSVECSRPPYNSPLHF
TGCAGCGTTGAGTGTAGCAGGCCCCCTTATAATTCACCCCTCCACTTT
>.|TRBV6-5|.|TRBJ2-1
CASSHSDGPYNEQFF
TGTGCCAGCAGTCACTCGGACGGACCCTACAATGAGCAGTTCTTC
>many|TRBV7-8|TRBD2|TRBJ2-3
CASSLDRTSGVTSTDTQYF
TGTGCCAGCAGCTTAGATAGGACTAGCGGGGTCACTAGCACAGATACGCAGTATTTT
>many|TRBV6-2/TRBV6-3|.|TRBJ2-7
CASSSLAPPGEQYF
TGTGCCAGCAGTTCTCTAGCGCCCCCGGGGGAGCAGTACTTC
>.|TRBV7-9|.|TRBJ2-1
CASSPRQPYNEQFF
TGTGCCAGCAGCCCCCGACAGCCCTACAATGAGCAGTTCTTC
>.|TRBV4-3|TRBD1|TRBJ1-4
CASSQQTGGNTNEELVF
TGCGCCAGCAGCCAACAAACAGGGGGCAACACTAATGAAGAACTGGTTTTT
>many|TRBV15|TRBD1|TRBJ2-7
CATGDRGAYEQYF
TGTGCCACTGGGGACAGGGGGGCCTACGAGCAGTACTTC
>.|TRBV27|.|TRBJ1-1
CASSLPGSEAFF
TGTGCCAGCAGTTTACCGGGGAGTGAAGCTTTCTTT
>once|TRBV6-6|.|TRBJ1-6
CASSSLDYRYHSPLHF
TGTGCCAGCAGTTCCTTAGACTACAGATACCATTCACCCCTCCACTTT
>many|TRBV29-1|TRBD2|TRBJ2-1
CSVEPSTGTASGYYNEQFF
TGCAGCGTCGAACCATCGACAGGAACGGCTAGCGGGTACTACAATGAGCAGTTCTTC